Detailed here is one T cell receptor (beta chain). Its antigen is as yet unknown. The sample contains more than one DNA sequence encoding this CDR3. This entry belongs to a study of radiotherapy plus CTLA-4 blockade in lung cancer. Patients had chemo-refractory metastatic non-small-cell lung cancer and received focal radiation plus CTLA-4 blockade that used ipilimumab. Study observations and caveats: In blood, early T cell clone dynamics reportedly predicted response best, together with interferon-beta.

Unmatched junction bases numbered 9, after V lost 6 bases and J lost 0 bases. The length of the CDR3 is 16 residues. Germline values: CDR1 MDHEN, CDR2 SYDVKM. Some clones are missing from TCRdb's copy, which holds only in-frame ones; the method was immunoSEQ multiplex PCR. Here the sample spans about 120,000 clones, about four fifths being singletons. Sequences were derived from peripheral blood, sampled from a patient treated with radiotherapy plus ipilimumab. The V call is TRBV28, the J call TRBJ1-2; 8 nucleotides agree with TRBD1. This clonotype was obtained from a human donor with non-small cell lung cancer who had a partial response to radiotherapy plus ipilimumab. DNA for the CDR3: TGTGCCAGCAGACATCGGACAGGGAACCCTAACTATGGCTACACCTTC. Protein: CASRHRTGNPNYGYTF.